This TCR beta chain is from a study of T cells in Graves' hyperthyroidism and ophthalmopathy. Points on this clonotype: The junction does not match germline at one end; this may be a read error.

The TCR beta CDR3 regions underwent amplification using RNA transcripts as the source. The TCR CDR3 was amplified in a first-round RT-PCR using the HTBI primer set. TCRdb re-called the multiplex PCR reads through MiXCR, storing one row per CDR3 protein. The table lists around 500,000 distinct CDR3 sequences, approximately 15% of them singletons. This CDR3 spans 16 amino acids. Germline lookup yields CDR1 SSHAT and CDR2 FNYEAQ (reference sequence). This receptor was taken from a woman aged 40 to 49 with Graves' hyperthyroidism. This sequence joins TRBV7-7 and TRBJ2-2, with 11 nucleotides matching TRBD1. Source material: blood. CDR3 sequence: CASSPGQGAGTGELFF. DNA for the CDR3: TGTGCTAGCAGCCCCGGACAGGGGGCAGGCACCGGGGAGCTGTTTTTT.